The 31 T cell receptor beta chains listed next were all sequenced from one sample in a study of human T cells and chemical hapten exposure. As to time point: patch test 1, 2 weeks after DPC sensitization. Treatment of the sample: therapeutic diphenylcyclopropenone sensitization with weekly scalp DPC. TCRdb passed the RACE reads through MiXCR, listing each CDR3 protein once. The data show 50,000 or so distinct CDR3 sequences, with around a tenth seen just once and around 4.3% held by the top ten. The material sequenced was whole blood, taken in connection with sensitization to the hapten diphenylcyclopropenone (DPC). These receptors came from a woman aged 45-60 years with alopecia areata. Some clones in this sample may be carry-over from other donors' samples.

This clonotype appeared many times. The chain uses TRBV7-9 and TRBJ2-1; no clear D. Trimming took off 1 base at V and 6 bases at J, with 4 bases between the two ends. The germline CDR1 and CDR2 sequences are SEHNR and FQNEAQ (reference sequence). The CDR3 loop spans 12 amino acids. The CDR3 nucleotides are TGTGCCAGCAGCTTAGATTCCAATGAGCAGTTCTTC. Its protein is CASSLDSNEQFF.

This clonotype has at least ten counts. This chain links TRBV11-2 with TRBJ2-5; 9 bases map to TRBD2. The trim removed 2 bases at V and 1 base at J, leaving 8 bases unmatched. Germline V CDR1 and CDR2: SGHAT, FQNNGV. CDR3 length: 17 amino acids. As DNA, the CDR3 is TGTGCCAGCAGCTTAAGGGGGGGACTAGCCACCCAAGAGACCCAGTACTTC. This gives the protein CASSLRGGLATQETQYF.

Many counts were recorded for this clonotype. The CDR3 DNA follows: TGCAGTGCGAGGGAGGGGGTATTCCTTATGAACACTGAAGCTTTCTTT. Translated, it gives CSAREGVFLMNTEAFF. The chain uses TRBV20-1 and TRBJ1-1; the D gene is possibly TRBD1 (6 bases). V lost 6 bases, J lost 0 bases, and 20 bases lay in between. This CDR3 comprises 16 residues. CDR1 is DFQATT and CDR2 is SNEGSKA in the germline V gene (reference sequence).

In its sample, this clonotype was seen many times. This chain connects TRBV5-4 to TRBJ1-5; no firm D call. CDR1 and CDR2 from the germline V gene are SGHNT and YYREEE (reference sequence). CDR3 length: 13 residues. Trimming pared 3 bases from V and 0 bases from J, leaving 4 bases between. Written as DNA, the CDR3 is TGTGCCAGCAGCTCGGATAGCAATCAGCCCCAGCATTTT. Protein: CASSSDSNQPQHF.

This clonotype was picked up many times. V and J are TRBV4-2 and TRBJ1-2, with a tentative D call TRBD1 (6 bases). CDR3 length: 16 amino acids. V lost 0 bases and J lost 4, with 15 bases in between. The germline gives CDR1 LGHNA, CDR2 YNFKEQ. CDR3 sequence (DNA): TGTGCCAGCAGCCAAGACCCCACGGCAGGGGCCTATGGCTACACCTTC. Its protein product is CASSQDPTAGAYGYTF.

This clonotype was recorded at least ten times. J is TRBJ2-3 and V is TRBV5-1, with TRBD1 matching 7 bases. Germline CDR1 reads SGHRS; CDR2 reads YFSETQ. The CDR3 spans 15 residues. V trimming: 0 bases; J trimming: 1 base; junction bases outside the gene matches: 2. The CDR3 spells CASSLEGAGTDTQYF. As DNA, the CDR3 is TGCGCCAGCAGCTTGGAGGGGGCTGGCACAGATACGCAGTATTTT.

The chain is built from TRBV7-9 and TRBJ1-1; 7 bases are a match to TRBD1. The germline V gene has CDR1 SEHNR and CDR2 FQNEAQ (reference sequence). Unmatched junction bases numbered 16, after V lost 5 bases and J lost 7 bases. The CDR3 loop spans 16 amino acids. CDR3 region: CASSPRQGAHAREAFF. CDR3 DNA sequence: TGTGCCAGCAGCCCCAGACAGGGTGCACACGCGCGTGAAGCTTTCTTT.

In this sample, this clonotype turned up many times. The chain is built from TRBV18 and TRBJ2-7; the match to TRBD1 covers 7 bases. Germline CDR1 and CDR2: KGHSH and LQKENI. Trimming took 4 bases from V and 6 from J; bases not matched to a gene: 6. The CDR3 has 13 amino acids. In DNA, the CDR3 is TGTGCCAGCTCACAAACGACAGGGTCCGAGCAGTACTTC. It yields the protein CASSQTTGSEQYF.

The sample holds many counts of this clonotype. The V and J genes are TRBV2 and TRBJ2-5; 9 nucleotides agree with TRBD1. Unmatched junction bases numbered 10, after V lost 6 bases and J lost 5 bases. The CDR3 has 15 residues. From germline, CDR1 is SNHLY and CDR2 FYNNEI. For the CDR3, the DNA is TGTGCCAGCAGCGATCTAACGACAGGGGGGGAGACCCAGTACTTC. It translates to CASSDLTTGGETQYF.

By its share, this clonotype is medium-sized. The chain recombines TRBV6-6 with TRBJ2-6, with D perhaps given as TRBD1 or TRBD2 (5 bases each). Germline values: CDR1 MNHNY, CDR2 SVGAGI (reference sequence). This CDR3 spans 17 amino acids. V gave up 6 bases and J gave up 0 bases, with 15 bases separating them. In nucleotides, the CDR3 is TGTGCCAGCAGACTGGGACGGGATAGCTCTGGGGCCAACGTCCTGACTTTC. Protein product: CASRLGRDSSGANVLTF.

Only a few counts were recorded for this clonotype. The V gene is TRBV28, the J gene TRBJ2-2; the D is unclear. CDR1 and CDR2 (germline): MDHEN, SYDVKM. This CDR3 is 14 amino acids long. V dropped 3 bases and J dropped 7 bases, with 12 bases sitting between them. CDR3 nucleotide sequence: TGTGCCAGCAGTTTGTACAGTTCGGGCGGGGAGCTGTTTTTT. Amino acids: CASSLYSSGGELFF.

This clonotype was counted ten times or more. This chain links TRBV4-1 with TRBJ2-1; 9 bases map to TRBD2. Germline CDR1 is MGHRA and CDR2 is YSYEKL. Trimming removed 1 base from V and 4 bases from J; junction bases left unmatched: 8. The CDR3 runs 17 residues. CDR3: CASSQVETSGPYNEQFF. CDR3 bases: TGCGCCAGCAGCCAAGTGGAGACTAGCGGACCATACAATGAGCAGTTCTTC.

This clonotype was detected many times. The chain couples TRBV18 to TRBJ1-4; the D is unclear. CDR1 is KGHSH, CDR2 LQKENI, per germline. Trimming took 8 bases from V and 2 from J, leaving 12 bases between them. The CDR3 covers 14 residues. CDR3 sequence: CASREVSTNEKLFF. Written as DNA, the CDR3 is TGTGCCAGCCGCGAGGTCTCGACTAATGAAAAACTGTTTTTT.

This clonotype was detected many times. CDR3: CASTAGGANTGELFF. DNA for the CDR3: TGTGCCAGCACAGCGGGAGGAGCGAACACCGGGGAGCTGTTTTTT. The rearrangement joins TRBV2 to TRBJ2-2; the match to TRBD2 covers 9 bases. Trimming at V came to 7 bases and at J to 0 bases, leaving 3 bases not matched to a gene. Germline CDR1 and CDR2: SNHLY and FYNNEI. There are 15 residues in the CDR3.

This clonotype has only one observation. This chain connects TRBV11-3 to TRBJ2-7; no reliable D call. CDR1 SGHNT and CDR2 YENEEA come from the germline V gene. V lost 1 base, J lost 7 bases, and 11 bases lay in between. The CDR3 is 13 amino acids. CDR3 residues: CASSLGVSEEQYF. The CDR3 DNA follows: TGTGCCAGCAGCTTAGGGGTCTCGGAAGAGCAGTACTTC.

This clonotype came up many times. In DNA form, the CDR3 reads TGTGCCAGCAGTTACGGGCAGGGGTCCTACGAGCAGTACTTC. This sequence encodes CASSYGQGSYEQYF. This sequence joins TRBV6-5 and TRBJ2-7, with D tentatively TRBD1 (6 bases). The length of the CDR3 is 14 residues. The V and J ends lost 2 bases and 1 base respectively, with 9 bases between them. Looked up from germline, CDR1 is MNHEY and CDR2 is SVGAGI.

The chain employs TRBV29-1 and TRBJ2-3, with D perhaps matching TRBD1 (5 bases). Trimming stripped 5 bases from V and 1 base from J, with 10 bases between. CDR1 is SQVTM, CDR2 ANQGSEA, per germline. The CDR3 has 13 amino acids. The CDR3 nucleotides are TGCAGCGTTACAGGCGAGGGCACAGATACGCAGTATTTT. Protein product: CSVTGEGTDTQYF.

This clonotype came up many times. The V and J genes are TRBV29-1 and TRBJ1-4; D unresolved. Trimming left V 2 bases short and J 7 bases short, with 17 bases between. The CDR3 is 15 residues long. Per the germline V gene, CDR1 is SQVTM and CDR2 is ANQGSEA. CDR3 DNA: TGCAGCGTTGAAATGGCAGGCACCTACTCTGAAAAACTGTTTTTT. Encoded protein: CSVEMAGTYSEKLFF.

This clonotype came up many times. In DNA, the CDR3 is TGCAGTGCTGGTGGAGGACAGGGGGCAGGCGAGCAGTACTTC. It specifies CSAGGGQGAGEQYF. The V call is TRBV20-1, the J call TRBJ2-7; 11 nucleotides align to TRBD1. Germline trimming cut 5 bases from V and 6 bases from J; bases unmatched to any gene: 9. The germline CDR1 and CDR2 sequences are DFQATT and SNEGSKA (reference sequence). This CDR3 comprises 14 residues.

The chain links TRBV6-6 to TRBJ2-3; perhaps TRBD1 as D (6 bases). In germline, CDR1 is MNHNY, CDR2 SVGAGI (reference sequence). The CDR3 contains 15 residues. V lost 0 bases, J lost 2 bases, and 9 bases lay in between. The CDR3 sequence: CASSYSQGTTDTQYF. CDR3 in DNA: TGTGCCAGCAGTTACTCACAGGGCACCACAGATACGCAGTATTTT.

This clonotype was counted many times. CDR3 in amino acids: CASSPGLDTDTQYF. CDR3 nucleotides: TGTGCCAGCAGCCCGGGACTGGACACAGATACGCAGTATTTT. This chain joins TRBV7-9 and TRBJ2-3; D possibly corresponds to TRBD2 (6 bases). Trimming stripped 5 bases from V and 2 bases from J, with 11 bases between. The germline CDR1 and CDR2 sequences are SEHNR and FQNEAQ (reference sequence). The CDR3 length is 14 residues.

This rearrangement joins TRBV5-1 to TRBJ2-2, with D possibly being TRBD2 (5 bases). Trimming pared 5 bases from V and 4 bases from J, leaving 6 bases between. CDR1 and CDR2 (germline): SGHRS, YFSETQ. The CDR3 consists of 12 residues. CDR3 nucleotide sequence: TGCGCCAGCAGGGCGGGCACCGGGGAGCTGTTTTTT. Protein: CASRAGTGELFF.

In its sample, this clonotype was seen many times. The chain links TRBV7-2 to TRBJ1-4; D is perhaps TRBD1 (5 bases). Germline V gene sequence: CDR1 SGHTA, CDR2 FQGNSA. The CDR3 totals 16 residues. The ends were cut back, 4 bases at V and 4 bases at J, with 16 bases in the middle. The DNA for the CDR3 is TGTGCCAGCAGCTCAGGGCACATGAGATTTAATGAAAAACTGTTTTTT. Translated, it gives CASSSGHMRFNEKLFF.

This clonotype showed up many times. The V call is TRBV5-1, the J call TRBJ2-7; D is undetermined. CDR1 SGHRS and CDR2 YFSETQ come from the germline V gene. Trimming removed 7 bases from V and 5 bases from J, with 22 bases in between. The CDR3 contains 15 residues. The CDR3 DNA is TGCGCCAGCCCCAAAGCCCGAGGCGCACTTCACGAGCAGTACTTC. Translating gives CASPKARGALHEQYF.

This clonotype was seen a handful of times. The chain has TRBV20-1 and TRBJ2-1, with D tentatively TRBD2 (6 bases). V was cut by 3 bases and J by 7 bases, with 13 bases left in between. Germline CDR1 and CDR2: DFQATT and SNEGSKA (reference sequence). This CDR3 is built from 13 residues. The chain's CDR3 is CSASRLVANEQFF. The CDR3 DNA reads TGCAGTGCTAGCCGACTAGTGGCAAATGAGCAGTTCTTC.

Ten or more counts support this clonotype. This chain links TRBV20-1 with TRBJ2-5; 10 nucleotides match TRBD2. Germline V CDR1 and CDR2: DFQATT, SNEGSKA (reference sequence). The CDR3 has 14 residues. Trimming cost V 3 bases and J 8 bases; bases outside gene matches: 9. CDR3 nucleotides: TGCAGTGCTAGGGCCGGGACTAGCGTTGATACCCAGTACTTC. This sequence encodes CSARAGTSVDTQYF.

This clonotype was detected many times. The chain combines TRBV19 with TRBJ2-1; D unresolved. The CDR3 consists of 14 residues. In germline, CDR1 is LNHDA, CDR2 SQIVND (reference sequence). The V end was cut by 8 bases, the J end by 0 bases, with 11 bases between. CDR3 sequence (DNA): TGTGCCAGTGGAGCAGCGAGCTCCTACAATGAGCAGTTCTTC. Translating it yields CASGAASSYNEQFF.

This clonotype was observed at least ten times. The V call is TRBV20-1, the J call TRBJ2-2, with 10 bases aligning to TRBD2. CDR1 DFQATT and CDR2 SNEGSKA come from the germline V gene (reference sequence). This CDR3 spans 18 amino acids. V shed 0 bases and J 6 bases; nucleotides not matched to a gene: 13. As DNA, the CDR3 is TGCAGTGCTAGAGATCTTCGGGCTAGCGGGGGACGTGCCGGGGAGCTGTTTTTT. Translated: CSARDLRASGGRAGELFF.

In this sample, this clonotype turned up many times. This sequence joins TRBV29-1 and TRBJ1-1; 10 nucleotides line up with TRBD1. The junction had 7 bases not matched to a gene; V was cut back by 7 bases and J by 5 bases. The CDR3 is 13 amino acids. In germline, CDR1 is SQVTM, CDR2 ANQGSEA. DNA of the CDR3: TGCAGCGGTCGACAGGGGGCAGGGACTGAAGCTTTCTTT. Encoded protein: CSGRQGAGTEAFF.

The chain employs TRBV7-2 and TRBJ2-5; D is unclear. Trimming pared 5 bases from V and 2 bases from J, leaving 9 bases between. Germline V gene sequence: CDR1 SGHTA, CDR2 FQGNSA. The CDR3 contains 13 residues. The CDR3 region has the DNA TGTGCCAGCAGCACCCGAAGGCAAGAGACCCAGTACTTC. It encodes CASSTRRQETQYF.

V is TRBV3-1 and J is TRBJ2-1; D not certain. V was cut by 6 bases and J by 0 bases, with 18 bases left in between. Germline V CDR1 and CDR2: LGHDT, YNNKEL (reference sequence). This CDR3 is 17 amino acids long. The CDR3 region is CASSKDWRTSSYNEQFF. The CDR3 nucleotides read TGTGCCAGCAGTAAAGATTGGCGGACGAGCTCCTACAATGAGCAGTTCTTC.